These T cell receptor beta chains were read from a single sample in a study of OX40 agonist ivuxolimab in advanced cancers. Some clones are missing from TCRdb's copy, which holds only in-frame ones; the method was immunoSEQ multiplex PCR. The table has some 82,000 clones, over 85% seen once. Sequenced here: CD4+ or CD8+ T cells sorted from blood, sampled in a trial of the OX40 agonist ivuxolimab. All receptors derive from an adult with an advanced solid tumor such as melanoma, head and neck, liver or kidney cancer. The CDR3 runs from the conserved cysteine through the conserved F or W. Each record gives: CDR3 DNA, CDR3 protein, V gene, clone size, J gene, D gene. A D gene is named only where the DNA matches it firmly. Size is stated for part of the rows, as once, few or many counts, or as a class when the clone is expanded.

CDR3nt: TGCGCCAGCAGCACCAGCCTGACTAGCACAGATACGCAGTATTTT; CDR3aa: CASSTSLTSTDTQYF; v_gene: TRBV4-1; abundance: .; j_gene: TRBJ2-3; d_gene: .
CDR3nt: TGTGCCAGCAGCCCCCCCGGACAGGACTACGAGCAGTACTTC; CDR3aa: CASSPPGQDYEQYF; v_gene: TRBV7-9; abundance: .; j_gene: TRBJ2-7; d_gene: TRBD1
CDR3nt: TGCGCCAGCAGCTTATCTACCGGGACTAGCGGGAGGGCCTACGAGCAGTACTTC; CDR3aa: CASSLSTGTSGRAYEQYF; v_gene: TRBV5-1; abundance: .; j_gene: TRBJ2-7; d_gene: TRBD2
CDR3nt: TGTGCCAGCAGCCCACAGTACCACGAGCAGTACTTC; CDR3aa: CASSPQYHEQYF; v_gene: TRBV7-2; abundance: once; j_gene: TRBJ2-7; d_gene: .
CDR3nt: TGTGCCAGCAGGAGCCAGTACAATGAGCAGTTCTTC; CDR3aa: CASRSQYNEQFF; v_gene: TRBV9; abundance: .; j_gene: TRBJ2-1; d_gene: .
CDR3nt: TGTGCCAGCAGTTTAACTAGCGGCTACGAGCAGTACTTC; CDR3aa: CASSLTSGYEQYF; v_gene: TRBV28; abundance: .; j_gene: TRBJ2-7; d_gene: TRBD2
CDR3nt: TGTGCCAGCCGTTCAGGGGGCGGGGACGAGCAGTACTTC; CDR3aa: CASRSGGGDEQYF; v_gene: TRBV6-5; abundance: .; j_gene: TRBJ2-7; d_gene: TRBD1
CDR3nt: TGTGCCAGCAGTTTATTGAGCGGGTACTACGAGCAGTACTTC; CDR3aa: CASSLLSGYYEQYF; v_gene: TRBV27; abundance: .; j_gene: TRBJ2-7; d_gene: .
CDR3nt: TGCAGCGTTGAATGGGACAGGGCTGAAGCTTTCTTT; CDR3aa: CSVEWDRAEAFF; v_gene: TRBV29-1; abundance: .; j_gene: TRBJ1-1; d_gene: TRBD1
CDR3nt: TGTGCCAGCAGCCTACTAGCGGGAGGGCCGGAGTCAGATACGCAGTATTTT; CDR3aa: CASSLLAGGPESDTQYF; v_gene: TRBV7-9; abundance: .; j_gene: TRBJ2-3; d_gene: TRBD2
CDR3nt: TGCGCCAGCGGAACCGGGACTAGCTCCTACAATGAGCAGTTCTTC; CDR3aa: CASGTGTSSYNEQFF; v_gene: TRBV4-3; abundance: .; j_gene: TRBJ2-1; d_gene: TRBD2
CDR3nt: TGCAGCGTTGTCGTGCAGGGTGCAGAAGCTTTCTTT; CDR3aa: CSVVVQGAEAFF; v_gene: TRBV29-1; abundance: once; j_gene: TRBJ1-1; d_gene: .
CDR3nt: TGCGCCAGCAGCCCCCACGGACGGCCGGGGATCTACGAGCAGTACTTC; CDR3aa: CASSPHGRPGIYEQYF; v_gene: TRBV5-1; abundance: .; j_gene: TRBJ2-7; d_gene: .
CDR3nt: TGTGCCAGCAGTACGACAGGGGGGTCCTACAATGAGCAGTTCTTC; CDR3aa: CASSTTGGSYNEQFF; v_gene: TRBV2; abundance: .; j_gene: TRBJ2-1; d_gene: TRBD1
CDR3nt: TGTGCCAGCAGCTTATCTGGACTAGCGGACTCTTCCTACAATGAGCAGTTCTTC; CDR3aa: CASSLSGLADSSYNEQFF; v_gene: TRBV7-2; abundance: .; j_gene: TRBJ2-1; d_gene: TRBD2
CDR3nt: TGTGCCATCAGTTCCATAGGGGGACGGGGTAACGAGCAGTACTTC; CDR3aa: CAISSIGGRGNEQYF; v_gene: TRBV10-3; abundance: .; j_gene: TRBJ2-7; d_gene: .
CDR3nt: TGTGCCAGCAGGGCAGGGAGCTCCTACGAGCAGTACTTC; CDR3aa: CASRAGSSYEQYF; v_gene: TRBV2; abundance: .; j_gene: TRBJ2-7; d_gene: .
CDR3nt: TGTGCCAGCAGCCTTCCAGGGACATTTCTTTACGAGCAGTACTTC; CDR3aa: CASSLPGTFLYEQYF; v_gene: TRBV7-2; abundance: .; j_gene: TRBJ2-7; d_gene: .
CDR3nt: TGTGCCAGCAGCTTAACCCCGGGGGCGCGAGAAAAACTGTTTTTT; CDR3aa: CASSLTPGAREKLFF; v_gene: TRBV11-3; abundance: .; j_gene: TRBJ1-4; d_gene: .
CDR3nt: TGTGCCAGCAGTGAAGGGTCCCCCTCAGATACGCAGTATTTT; CDR3aa: CASSEGSPSDTQYF; v_gene: TRBV2; abundance: .; j_gene: TRBJ2-3; d_gene: .
CDR3nt: TGTGCCATCAGTGATAGCGGGAGTTTCGATGAGCAGTTCTTC; CDR3aa: CAISDSGSFDEQFF; v_gene: TRBV10-3; abundance: .; j_gene: TRBJ2-1; d_gene: TRBD2
CDR3nt: TGTGCCAGCAGTGCACCCTTGGGGACAGTGAACACCGGGGAGCTGTTTTTT; CDR3aa: CASSAPLGTVNTGELFF; v_gene: TRBV9; abundance: .; j_gene: TRBJ2-2; d_gene: TRBD1
CDR3nt: TGTGCCAGCAGCGCCCCTAGCGGGAGCCCCGGGGAGCTGTTTTTT; CDR3aa: CASSAPSGSPGELFF; v_gene: TRBV9; abundance: .; j_gene: TRBJ2-2; d_gene: TRBD2
CDR3nt: TGTGCCAGCAGTCCTTGGGAAAGAAATGAAAAACTGTTTTTT; CDR3aa: CASSPWERNEKLFF; v_gene: TRBV28; abundance: .; j_gene: TRBJ1-4; d_gene: .
CDR3nt: TGTGCCAGCAGTGGGACAGCGGCTTATAACTATGGCTACACCTTC; CDR3aa: CASSGTAAYNYGYTF; v_gene: TRBV2; abundance: once; j_gene: TRBJ1-2; d_gene: .
CDR3nt: TGTGCCAGCAGCCTGCCGAGGAATTCCCAGCCCAATTCACCCCTCCACTTT; CDR3aa: CASSLPRNSQPNSPLHF; v_gene: TRBV7-9; abundance: .; j_gene: TRBJ1-6; d_gene: .
CDR3nt: TGTGCCAGCAGCTTACGGGGGGAGGCGGAGTTAAATCAGCCCCAGCATTTT; CDR3aa: CASSLRGEAELNQPQHF; v_gene: TRBV11-1; abundance: once; j_gene: TRBJ1-5; d_gene: .
CDR3nt: TGTGCCAGCAGCGCGCCTTTGGGGGGAGGGGCCTACAATGAGCAGTTCTTC; CDR3aa: CASSAPLGGGAYNEQFF; v_gene: TRBV9; abundance: .; j_gene: TRBJ2-1; d_gene: TRBD2
CDR3nt: TGTGCCAGCAGCGAGGGGGCGGGCCTCTCCTACGAGCAGTACTTC; CDR3aa: CASSEGAGLSYEQYF; v_gene: TRBV9; abundance: .; j_gene: TRBJ2-7; d_gene: TRBD1
CDR3nt: TGTGCCAGCAGCTTAGATCCTCCCCTGGGGCAGGGGGACAATGAGCAGTTCTTC; CDR3aa: CASSLDPPLGQGDNEQFF; v_gene: TRBV11-3; abundance: .; j_gene: TRBJ2-1; d_gene: TRBD1
CDR3nt: TGTGCCAGCAGTGAACGAAGGGGTAGCGGGAGCTATGAGACCCAGTACTTC; CDR3aa: CASSERRGSGSYETQYF; v_gene: TRBV6-1; abundance: once; j_gene: TRBJ2-5; d_gene: TRBD2
CDR3nt: TGTGCCAGCAGCTTGACTAACACCGGGGAGCTGTTTTTT; CDR3aa: CASSLTNTGELFF; v_gene: TRBV5-4; abundance: .; j_gene: TRBJ2-2; d_gene: .
CDR3nt: TGTGCCAGCAGCTTGGCGGGGAACACCGGGGAGCTGTTTTTT; CDR3aa: CASSLAGNTGELFF; v_gene: TRBV5-5; abundance: .; j_gene: TRBJ2-2; d_gene: .
CDR3nt: TGTGCCAGTAGTACTAGCGGGAGCTCCTACAATGAGCAGTTCTTC; CDR3aa: CASSTSGSSYNEQFF; v_gene: TRBV19; abundance: .; j_gene: TRBJ2-1; d_gene: TRBD2
CDR3nt: TGTGCCAGCAGCTTGGGTGGGGTGAACACTGAAGCTTTCTTT; CDR3aa: CASSLGGVNTEAFF; v_gene: TRBV5-4; abundance: .; j_gene: TRBJ1-1; d_gene: .
CDR3nt: TGTGCCAGCAGCCGGGAATTGATAGCGGGGAACAATGAGCAGTTCTTC; CDR3aa: CASSRELIAGNNEQFF; v_gene: TRBV4-2; abundance: .; j_gene: TRBJ2-1; d_gene: TRBD2
CDR3nt: TGTGCCAGTAGTTACGGGAACTATGGCTACACCTTC; CDR3aa: CASSYGNYGYTF; v_gene: TRBV19; abundance: .; j_gene: TRBJ1-2; d_gene: .
CDR3nt: TGCGCCAGCAGCTTGTTTTCAGGGGGCAACACCGGGGAGCTGTTTTTT; CDR3aa: CASSLFSGGNTGELFF; v_gene: TRBV5-1; abundance: .; j_gene: TRBJ2-2; d_gene: TRBD1
CDR3nt: TGTGCCATCACCTCGGACAGCTCTGGAAACACCATATATTTT; CDR3aa: CAITSDSSGNTIYF; v_gene: TRBV10-3; abundance: once; j_gene: TRBJ1-3; d_gene: .
CDR3nt: TGTGCCAGCAGCCTGGGGGTTGAGGGAGGGAGCACAGATACGCAGTATTTT; CDR3aa: CASSLGVEGGSTDTQYF; v_gene: TRBV4-2; abundance: .; j_gene: TRBJ2-3; d_gene: TRBD2
CDR3nt: TGTGCCAGCAGAGTGGGGGGAACCGGAAACACCATATATTTT; CDR3aa: CASRVGGTGNTIYF; v_gene: TRBV28; abundance: .; j_gene: TRBJ1-3; d_gene: .
CDR3nt: TGTGCCAGCAGTGCTCTACTAGGGTTTACCGGGGAGCTGTTTTTT; CDR3aa: CASSALLGFTGELFF; v_gene: TRBV6-6; abundance: .; j_gene: TRBJ2-2; d_gene: .
CDR3nt: TGTGCCAGCAGCGTAGATGCGCCAGATACGCAGTATTTT; CDR3aa: CASSVDAPDTQYF; v_gene: TRBV9; abundance: few; j_gene: TRBJ2-3; d_gene: .
CDR3nt: TGTGCCAGCAGCTTATTCGCGAGCTCTGGAAACACCATATATTTT; CDR3aa: CASSLFASSGNTIYF; v_gene: TRBV7-6; abundance: .; j_gene: TRBJ1-3; d_gene: .
CDR3nt: TGTGCCAGCAGTGACGTTACTGCCGTTCTGAACACCGGGGAGCTGTTTTTT; CDR3aa: CASSDVTAVLNTGELFF; v_gene: TRBV2; abundance: once; j_gene: TRBJ2-2; d_gene: .
CDR3nt: TGTGCCAGCAGCCGACAGGGAGATACGCAGTATTTT; CDR3aa: CASSRQGDTQYF; v_gene: TRBV5-6; abundance: .; j_gene: TRBJ2-3; d_gene: TRBD1
CDR3nt: TGTGCCAGCAGCTTCTTAAACTCCCGCACAGATACGCAGTATTTT; CDR3aa: CASSFLNSRTDTQYF; v_gene: TRBV7-9; abundance: .; j_gene: TRBJ2-3; d_gene: .
CDR3nt: TGCGCCAGCACCCTATACTCCGGGACAGGGCACCAAGAGACCCAGTACTTC; CDR3aa: CASTLYSGTGHQETQYF; v_gene: TRBV4-1; abundance: .; j_gene: TRBJ2-5; d_gene: TRBD1
CDR3nt: TGCGCCAGCAGCCATGGCAGAACCTACGAGCAGTACTTC; CDR3aa: CASSHGRTYEQYF; v_gene: TRBV4-1; abundance: .; j_gene: TRBJ2-7; d_gene: .
CDR3nt: TGTGCCAGCAGCGTTCTGACAGGGGTTGTGAGCTACGAGCAGTACTTC; CDR3aa: CASSVLTGVVSYEQYF; v_gene: TRBV11-2; abundance: .; j_gene: TRBJ2-7; d_gene: TRBD1
CDR3nt: TGCAGCGTTGTAGGCAACCTTGGAAACACCATATATTTT; CDR3aa: CSVVGNLGNTIYF; v_gene: TRBV29-1; abundance: .; j_gene: TRBJ1-3; d_gene: .